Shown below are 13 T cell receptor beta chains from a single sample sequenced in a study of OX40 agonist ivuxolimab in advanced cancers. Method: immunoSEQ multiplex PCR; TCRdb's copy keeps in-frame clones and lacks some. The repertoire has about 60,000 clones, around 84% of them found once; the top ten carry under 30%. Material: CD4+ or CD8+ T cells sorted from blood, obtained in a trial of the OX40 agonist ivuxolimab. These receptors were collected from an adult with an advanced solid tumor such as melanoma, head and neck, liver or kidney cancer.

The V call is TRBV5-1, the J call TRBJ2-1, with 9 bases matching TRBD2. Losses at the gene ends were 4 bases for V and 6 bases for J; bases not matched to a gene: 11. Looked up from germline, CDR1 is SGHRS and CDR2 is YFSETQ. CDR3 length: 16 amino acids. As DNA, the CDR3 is TGCGCCAGCAGCCCAGCTCCGGGACTAGCCGGCAATGAGCAGTTCTTC. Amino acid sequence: CASSPAPGLAGNEQFF.

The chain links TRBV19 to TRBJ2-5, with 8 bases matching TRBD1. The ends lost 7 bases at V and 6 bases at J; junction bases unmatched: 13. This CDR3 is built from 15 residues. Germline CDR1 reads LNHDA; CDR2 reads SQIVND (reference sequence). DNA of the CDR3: TGTGCCAGTACCGAAAGCCCAGGGGGCGCGCAGACCCAGTACTTC. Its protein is CASTESPGGAQTQYF. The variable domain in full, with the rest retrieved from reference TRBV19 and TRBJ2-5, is DGGITQSPKYLFRKEGQNVTLSCEQNLNHDAMYWYRQDPGQGLRLIYYSQIVNDFQKGDIAEGYSVSREKKESFPLTVTSAQKNPTAFYLCASTESPGGAQTQYFGPGTRLLVL.

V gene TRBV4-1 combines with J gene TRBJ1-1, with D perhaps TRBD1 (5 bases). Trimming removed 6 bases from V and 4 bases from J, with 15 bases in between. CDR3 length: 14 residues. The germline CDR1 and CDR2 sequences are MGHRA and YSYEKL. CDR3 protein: CASRGILRGTEAFF. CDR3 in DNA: TGCGCCAGCAGAGGGATCCTGAGGGGCACTGAAGCTTTCTTT.

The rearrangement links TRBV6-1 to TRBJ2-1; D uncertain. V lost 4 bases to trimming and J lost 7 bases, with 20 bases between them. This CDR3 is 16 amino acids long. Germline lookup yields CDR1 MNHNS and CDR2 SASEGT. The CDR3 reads CASSVNRFPPLNEQFF. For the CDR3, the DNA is TGTGCCAGCAGTGTGAATCGATTCCCCCCGCTTAATGAGCAGTTCTTC.

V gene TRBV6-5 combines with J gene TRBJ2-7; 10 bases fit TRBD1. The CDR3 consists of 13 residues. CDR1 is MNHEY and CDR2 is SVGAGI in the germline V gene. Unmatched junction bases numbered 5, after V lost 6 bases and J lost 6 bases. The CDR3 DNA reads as TGTGCCAGCAGACGACAGGGGGCGCCCGAGCAGTACTTC. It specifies CASRRQGAPEQYF.

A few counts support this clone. The CDR3 is CASSLVDTYGYTF. The CDR3, as DNA: TGTGCCAGCAGCTTAGTCGACACATATGGCTACACCTTC. The rearrangement links TRBV5-4 to TRBJ1-2; D remains ambiguous. V was clipped by 2 bases and J by 5 bases, with 10 bases between them. Germline assignment: CDR1 SGHNT and CDR2 YYREEE (reference sequence). This CDR3 is 13 amino acids long.

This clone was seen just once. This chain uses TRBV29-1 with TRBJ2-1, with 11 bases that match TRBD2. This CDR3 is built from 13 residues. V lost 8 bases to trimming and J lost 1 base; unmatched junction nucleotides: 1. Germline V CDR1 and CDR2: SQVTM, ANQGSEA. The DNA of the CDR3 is TGCAGCTCTAGCGGGGGGTCCTACAATGAGCAGTTCTTC. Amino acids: CSSSGGSYNEQFF.

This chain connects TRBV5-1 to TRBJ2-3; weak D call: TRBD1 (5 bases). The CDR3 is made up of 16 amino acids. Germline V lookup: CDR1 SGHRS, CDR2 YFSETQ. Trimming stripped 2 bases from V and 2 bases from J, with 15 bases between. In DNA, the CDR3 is TGCGCCAGCAGCTTAAGTGCAAGAGGACACACAGATACGCAGTATTTT. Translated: CASSLSARGHTDTQYF.

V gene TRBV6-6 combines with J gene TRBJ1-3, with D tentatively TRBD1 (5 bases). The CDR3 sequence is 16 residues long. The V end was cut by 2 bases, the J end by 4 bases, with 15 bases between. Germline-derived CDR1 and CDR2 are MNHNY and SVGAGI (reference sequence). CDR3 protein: CASSYHGAPRGNTIYF. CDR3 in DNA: TGTGCCAGCAGTTACCACGGGGCCCCGCGCGGAAACACCATATATTTT.

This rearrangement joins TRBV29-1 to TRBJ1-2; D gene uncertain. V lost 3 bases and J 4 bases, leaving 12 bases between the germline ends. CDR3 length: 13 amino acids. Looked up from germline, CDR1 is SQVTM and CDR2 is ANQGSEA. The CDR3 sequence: CSVEEQTSYGYTF. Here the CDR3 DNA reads TGCAGCGTTGAGGAACAGACCTCCTATGGCTACACCTTC.

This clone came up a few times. CDR3 in amino acids: CASSLGRTSYGYTF. The CDR3 nucleotides are TGTGCCAGCAGCCTGGGACGTACCAGCTATGGCTACACCTTC. The chain combines TRBV7-9 with TRBJ1-2; D is possibly TRBD1 (5 bases). The CDR3 sequence is 14 residues long. V was cut by 5 bases and J by 4 bases, with 14 bases left in between. Per germline, CDR1 SEHNR and CDR2 FQNEAQ (reference sequence).

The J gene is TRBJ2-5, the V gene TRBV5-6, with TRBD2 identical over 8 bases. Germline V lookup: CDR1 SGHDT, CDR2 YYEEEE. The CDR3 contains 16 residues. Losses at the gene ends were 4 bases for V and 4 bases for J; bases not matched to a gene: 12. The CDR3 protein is CASSPRRGARGETQYF. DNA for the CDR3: TGTGCCAGCAGCCCCCGGCGGGGGGCCAGGGGAGAGACCCAGTACTTC.

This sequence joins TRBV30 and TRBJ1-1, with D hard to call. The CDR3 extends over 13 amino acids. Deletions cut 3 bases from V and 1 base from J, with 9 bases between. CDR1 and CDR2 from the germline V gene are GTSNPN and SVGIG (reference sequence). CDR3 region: CAWSLDGNTEAFF. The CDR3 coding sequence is TGTGCCTGGAGCCTAGACGGGAACACTGAAGCTTTCTTT.